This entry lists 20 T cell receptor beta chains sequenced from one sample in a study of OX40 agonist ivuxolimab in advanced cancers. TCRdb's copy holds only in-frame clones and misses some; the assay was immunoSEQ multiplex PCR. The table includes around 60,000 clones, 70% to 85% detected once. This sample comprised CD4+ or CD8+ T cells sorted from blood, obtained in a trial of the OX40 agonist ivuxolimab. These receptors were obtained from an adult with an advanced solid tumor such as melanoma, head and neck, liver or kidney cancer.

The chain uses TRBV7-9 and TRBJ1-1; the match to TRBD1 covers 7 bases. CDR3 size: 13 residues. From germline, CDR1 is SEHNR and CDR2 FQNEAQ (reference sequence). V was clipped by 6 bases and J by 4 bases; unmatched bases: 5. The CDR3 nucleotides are TGTGCCAGCAGTTCTGACAGGGTCACTGAAGCTTTCTTT. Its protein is CASSSDRVTEAFF.

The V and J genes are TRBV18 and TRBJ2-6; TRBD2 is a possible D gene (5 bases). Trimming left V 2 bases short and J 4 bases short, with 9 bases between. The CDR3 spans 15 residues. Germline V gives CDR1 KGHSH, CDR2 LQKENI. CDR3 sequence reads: CASSPLGAGANVLTF. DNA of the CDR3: TGTGCCAGCTCACCATTGGGAGCCGGGGCCAACGTCCTGACTTTC.

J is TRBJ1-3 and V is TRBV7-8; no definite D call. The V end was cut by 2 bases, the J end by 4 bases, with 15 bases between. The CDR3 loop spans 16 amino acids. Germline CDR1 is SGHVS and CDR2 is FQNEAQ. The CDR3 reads CASSLLRLPSGNTIYF. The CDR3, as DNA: TGTGCCAGCAGCTTACTTCGACTTCCCTCGGGAAACACCATATATTTT.

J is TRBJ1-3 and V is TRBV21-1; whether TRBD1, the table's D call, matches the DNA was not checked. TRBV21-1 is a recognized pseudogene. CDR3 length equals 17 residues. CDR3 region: CASSKVDSERSGNTIYF. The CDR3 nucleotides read TGTGCCAGCAGCAAAGTTGACAGCGAACGCTCTGGAAACACCATATATTTT.

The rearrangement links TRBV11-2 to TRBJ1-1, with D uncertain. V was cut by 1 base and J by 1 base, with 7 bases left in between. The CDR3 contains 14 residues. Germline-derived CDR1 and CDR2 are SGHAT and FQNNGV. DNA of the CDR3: TGTGCCAGCAGCTTAGGGTGGGGGAACACTGAAGCTTTCTTT. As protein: CASSLGWGNTEAFF.

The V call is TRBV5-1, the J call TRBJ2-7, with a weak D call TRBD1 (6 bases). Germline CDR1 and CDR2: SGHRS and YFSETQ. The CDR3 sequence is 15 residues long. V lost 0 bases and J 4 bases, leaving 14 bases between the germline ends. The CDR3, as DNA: TGCGCCAGCAGCTTGGCGACAGGTCCGGGGTACGAGCAGTACTTC. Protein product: CASSLATGPGYEQYF.

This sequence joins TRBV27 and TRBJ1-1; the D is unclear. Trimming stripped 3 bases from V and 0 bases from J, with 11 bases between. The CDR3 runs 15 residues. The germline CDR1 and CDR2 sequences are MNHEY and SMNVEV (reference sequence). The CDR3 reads CASSFREGLNTEAFF. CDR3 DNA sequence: TGTGCCAGCAGTTTTCGGGAGGGCCTGAACACTGAAGCTTTCTTT.

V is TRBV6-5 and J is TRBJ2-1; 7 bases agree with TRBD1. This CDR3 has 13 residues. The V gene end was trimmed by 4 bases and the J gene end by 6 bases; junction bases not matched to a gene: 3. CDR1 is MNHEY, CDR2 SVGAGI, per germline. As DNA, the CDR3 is TGTGCCAGCAGTTCGACAGGGCCCAATGAGCAGTTCTTC. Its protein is CASSSTGPNEQFF.

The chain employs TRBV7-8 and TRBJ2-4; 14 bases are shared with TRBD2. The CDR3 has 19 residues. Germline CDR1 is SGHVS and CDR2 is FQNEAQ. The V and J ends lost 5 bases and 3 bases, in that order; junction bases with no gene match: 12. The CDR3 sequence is CASSPQGLAGVVGKNIQYF. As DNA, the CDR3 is TGTGCCAGCAGCCCCCAGGGACTAGCGGGAGTAGTTGGCAAAAACATTCAGTACTTC.

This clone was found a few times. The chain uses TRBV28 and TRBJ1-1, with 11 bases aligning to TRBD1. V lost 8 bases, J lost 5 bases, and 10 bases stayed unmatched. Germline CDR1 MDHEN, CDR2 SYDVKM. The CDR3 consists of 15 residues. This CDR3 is CASLDRGRKGTEAFF. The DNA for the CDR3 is TGTGCCAGCCTGGACAGGGGGCGAAAAGGGACTGAAGCTTTCTTT.

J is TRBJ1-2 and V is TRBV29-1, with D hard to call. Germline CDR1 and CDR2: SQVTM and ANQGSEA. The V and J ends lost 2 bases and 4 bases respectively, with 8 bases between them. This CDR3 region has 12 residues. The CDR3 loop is CSVESQPYGYTF. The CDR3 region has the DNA TGCAGCGTTGAAAGTCAGCCCTATGGCTACACCTTC.

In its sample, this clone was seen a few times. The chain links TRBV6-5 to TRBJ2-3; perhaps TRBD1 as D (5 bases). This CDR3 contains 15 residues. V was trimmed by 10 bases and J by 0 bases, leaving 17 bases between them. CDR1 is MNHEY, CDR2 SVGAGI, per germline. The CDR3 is CATSFTGSSTDTQYF. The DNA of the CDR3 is TGTGCCACCTCATTCACAGGATCGAGCACAGATACGCAGTATTTT.

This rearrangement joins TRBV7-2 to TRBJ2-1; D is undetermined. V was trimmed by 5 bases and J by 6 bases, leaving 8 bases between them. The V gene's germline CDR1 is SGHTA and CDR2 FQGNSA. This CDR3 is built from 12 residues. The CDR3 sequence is CASSASSNEQFF. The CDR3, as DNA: TGTGCCAGCAGCGCATCCAGCAATGAGCAGTTCTTC.

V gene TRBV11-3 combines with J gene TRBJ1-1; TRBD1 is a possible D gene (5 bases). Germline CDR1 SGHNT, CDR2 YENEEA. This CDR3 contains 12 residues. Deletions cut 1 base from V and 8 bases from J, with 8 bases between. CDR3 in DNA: TGTGCCAGCAGCTTAGGTTCAGGGGAAGCTTTCTTT. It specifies CASSLGSGEAFF.

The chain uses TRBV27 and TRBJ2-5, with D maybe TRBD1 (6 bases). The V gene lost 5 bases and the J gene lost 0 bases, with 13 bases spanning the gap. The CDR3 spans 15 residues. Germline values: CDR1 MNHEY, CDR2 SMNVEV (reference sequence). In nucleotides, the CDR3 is TGTGCCAGCAGTCACAGGGCCCTCAACCAAGAGACCCAGTACTTC. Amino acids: CASSHRALNQETQYF.

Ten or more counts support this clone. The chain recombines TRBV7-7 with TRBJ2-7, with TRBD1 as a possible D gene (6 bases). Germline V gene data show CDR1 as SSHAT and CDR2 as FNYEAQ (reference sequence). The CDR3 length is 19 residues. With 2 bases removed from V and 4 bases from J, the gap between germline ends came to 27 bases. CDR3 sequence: CASSLPHLVTGKSGYEQYF. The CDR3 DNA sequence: TGTGCCAGCAGCTTACCCCATTTGGTCACAGGGAAATCGGGGTACGAGCAGTACTTC.

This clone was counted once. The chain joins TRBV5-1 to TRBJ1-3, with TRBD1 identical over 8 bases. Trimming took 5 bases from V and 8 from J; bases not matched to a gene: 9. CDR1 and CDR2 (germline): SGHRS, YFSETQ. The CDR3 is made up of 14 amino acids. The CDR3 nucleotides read TGCGCCAGCAGAGGACAGGGCTTAGGGGACACCATATATTTT. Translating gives CASRGQGLGDTIYF.

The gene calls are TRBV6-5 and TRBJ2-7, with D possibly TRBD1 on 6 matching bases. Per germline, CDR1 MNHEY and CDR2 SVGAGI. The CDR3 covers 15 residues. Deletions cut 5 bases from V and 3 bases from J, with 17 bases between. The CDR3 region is CASSRLPDSNYEQYF. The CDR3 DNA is TGTGCCAGCAGTCGCCTACCGGACAGCAACTACGAGCAGTACTTC.

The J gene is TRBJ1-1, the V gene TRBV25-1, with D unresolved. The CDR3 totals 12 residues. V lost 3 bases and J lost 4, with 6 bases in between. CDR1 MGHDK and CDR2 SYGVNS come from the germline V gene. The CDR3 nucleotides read TGTGCCAGCAGTGACCCTGGCACTGAAGCTTTCTTT. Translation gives CASSDPGTEAFF. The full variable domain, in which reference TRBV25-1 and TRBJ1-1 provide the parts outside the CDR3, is EADIYQTPRYLVIGTGKKITLECSQTMGHDKMYWYQQDPGMELHLIHYSYGVNSTEKGDLSSESTVSRIRTEHFPLTLESARPSHTSQYLCASSDPGTEAFFGQGTRLTVV.

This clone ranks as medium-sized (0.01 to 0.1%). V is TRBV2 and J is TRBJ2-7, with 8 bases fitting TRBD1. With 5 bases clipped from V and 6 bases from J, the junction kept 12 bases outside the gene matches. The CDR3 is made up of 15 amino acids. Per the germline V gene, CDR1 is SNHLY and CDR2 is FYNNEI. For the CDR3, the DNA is TGTGCCAGCAGTTTGACAGGGGCGACCCCCTCCGAGCAGTACTTC. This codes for CASSLTGATPSEQYF.